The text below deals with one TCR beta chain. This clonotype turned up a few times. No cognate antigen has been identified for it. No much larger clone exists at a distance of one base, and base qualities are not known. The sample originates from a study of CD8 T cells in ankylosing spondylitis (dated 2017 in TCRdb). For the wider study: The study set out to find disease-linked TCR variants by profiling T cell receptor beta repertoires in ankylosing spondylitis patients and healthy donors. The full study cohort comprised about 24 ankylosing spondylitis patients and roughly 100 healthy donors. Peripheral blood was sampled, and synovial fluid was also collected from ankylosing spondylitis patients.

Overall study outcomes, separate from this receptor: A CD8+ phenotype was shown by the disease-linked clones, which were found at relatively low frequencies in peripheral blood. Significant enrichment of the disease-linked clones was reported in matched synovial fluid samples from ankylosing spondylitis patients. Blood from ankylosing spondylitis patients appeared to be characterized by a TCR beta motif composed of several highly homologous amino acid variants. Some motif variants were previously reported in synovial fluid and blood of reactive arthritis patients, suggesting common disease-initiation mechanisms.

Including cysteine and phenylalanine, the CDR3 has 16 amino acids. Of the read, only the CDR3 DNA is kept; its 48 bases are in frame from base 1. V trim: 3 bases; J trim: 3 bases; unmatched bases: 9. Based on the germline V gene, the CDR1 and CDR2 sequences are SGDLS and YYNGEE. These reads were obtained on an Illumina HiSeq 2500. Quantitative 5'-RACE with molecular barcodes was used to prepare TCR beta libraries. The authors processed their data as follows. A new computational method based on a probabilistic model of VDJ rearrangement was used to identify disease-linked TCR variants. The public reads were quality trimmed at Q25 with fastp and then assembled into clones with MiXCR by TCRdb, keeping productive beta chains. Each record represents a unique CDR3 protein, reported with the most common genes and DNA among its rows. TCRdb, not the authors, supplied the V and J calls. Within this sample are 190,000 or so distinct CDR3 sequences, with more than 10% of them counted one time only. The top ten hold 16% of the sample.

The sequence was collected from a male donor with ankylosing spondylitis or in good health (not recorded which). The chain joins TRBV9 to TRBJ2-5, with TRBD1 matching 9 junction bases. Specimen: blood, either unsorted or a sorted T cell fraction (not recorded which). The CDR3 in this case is CASSAKDRDREETQYF. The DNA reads TGTGCCAGCAGCGCGAAAGACCGGGACAGGGAAGAGACCCAGTACTTC.